Presented here are 16 T cell receptor beta chains from one specimen sequenced in a study of identical twins. Each CDR3 protein is one row after TCRdb ran MiXCR on the 5' RACE reads. The repertoire holds about 720,000 distinct CDR3 sequences, roughly 20% seen once, with around 13% in the top ten. This sample also belongs to another study, concerning T cells expressing NK-cell markers.

Sequencing input: PBMCs. These receptors came from a woman aged 18-29 years in good health.

The chain combines TRBV12-3 or TRBV12-4 with TRBJ2-3, with a tentative D call TRBD2 (6 bases). Trimming took 11 bases from V and 2 from J, leaving 8 bases between them. There are 11 residues in the CDR3. In DNA form, the CDR3 reads TGTGCCGTAGCGGTCACAGATACGCAGTATTTT. Protein product: CAVAVTDTQYF.

The chain uses TRBV5-1 and TRBJ2-5; 8 bases line up with TRBD1. This CDR3 contains 13 residues. The germline CDR1 and CDR2 sequences are SGHRS and YFSETQ. Trimming at V came to 3 bases and at J to 5 bases, leaving 3 bases not matched to a gene. CDR3 amino acids: CASSWGQVETQYF. The CDR3 DNA follows: TGCGCCAGCAGCTGGGGACAGGTTGAGACCCAGTACTTC.

V usage is TRBV7-9 and J usage is TRBJ2-5; TRBD2 aligns across 9 bases. The germline CDR1 and CDR2 sequences are SEHNR and FQNEAQ (reference sequence). Unmatched junction bases numbered 3, after V lost 3 bases and J lost 4 bases. This CDR3 region has 14 residues. The CDR3 loop is CASSFHSGGETQYF. The DNA of the CDR3 is TGTGCCAGCAGCTTTCATAGCGGGGGAGAGACCCAGTACTTC.

The chain links TRBV5-1 to TRBJ2-5, with 10 bases aligning to TRBD2. Germline V gene sequence: CDR1 SGHRS, CDR2 YFSETQ. CDR3 length: 16 residues. With 4 bases clipped from V and 2 bases from J, the junction kept 8 bases outside the gene matches. Here the CDR3 DNA reads TGCGCCAGCAGCAGGCTAGCGGGGGTCCTTCAAGAGACCCAGTACTTC. This gives the protein CASSRLAGVLQETQYF.

This clonotype was counted at least ten times. The rearrangement uses TRBV20-1 and TRBJ2-5; 9 bases match TRBD2. The CDR3 length is 20 residues. The V gene end was trimmed by 1 base and the J gene end by 3 bases; junction bases not matched to a gene: 21. The V gene's germline CDR1 is DFQATT and CDR2 SNEGSKA (reference sequence). The CDR3 loop reads CSARGFGGSGRGGGEETQYF. Here the CDR3 DNA reads TGCAGTGCTAGAGGGTTCGGGGGTAGCGGGAGAGGAGGTGGGGAAGAGACCCAGTACTTC.

The J gene is TRBJ2-1, the V gene TRBV7-9; TRBD2 matches 13 bases. This CDR3 is 17 amino acids long. The junction had 9 bases not matched to a gene; V was cut back by 5 bases and J by 5 bases. Germline V gene sequence: CDR1 SEHNR, CDR2 FQNEAQ (reference sequence). CDR3 region: CASSRRLAGGTNNEQFF. CDR3 in DNA: TGTGCCAGCAGCCGAAGACTAGCGGGAGGTACTAACAATGAGCAGTTCTTC. Complete variable domain (other parts from reference TRBV7-9 and TRBJ2-1): DTGVSQNPRHKITKRGQNVTFRCDPISEHNRLYWYRQTLGQGPEFLTYFQNEAQLEKSRLLSDRFSAERPKGSFSTLEIQRTEQGDSAMYLCASSRRLAGGTNNEQFFGPGTRLTVL.

Only a few counts were recorded for this clonotype. The rearrangement joins TRBV24-1 to TRBJ2-1, with no clear D. The CDR3 is 14 residues long. Germline lookup yields CDR1 KGHDR and CDR2 SFDVKD. Trimming stripped 6 bases from V and 4 bases from J, with 12 bases between. In DNA form, the CDR3 reads TGTGCCACCAGTCCCAGCCCCCCATACAATGAGCAGTTCTTC. Translating gives CATSPSPPYNEQFF.

This clonotype occurred a few times. The chain couples TRBV29-1 to TRBJ2-7; 7 bases map to TRBD1. CDR1 and CDR2 (germline): SQVTM, ANQGSEA. The trim removed 5 bases at V and 6 bases at J, leaving 4 bases unmatched. The CDR3 totals 11 residues. In DNA form, the CDR3 reads TGCAGCGTTAAACAGGGGACCGAGCAGTACTTC. As protein: CSVKQGTEQYF.

The sample holds a few counts of this clonotype. This chain uses TRBV5-6 with TRBJ1-5, with a tentative D call TRBD1 (5 bases). This CDR3 is 15 amino acids long. In germline, CDR1 is SGHDT, CDR2 YYEEEE. Trimming left V 0 bases short and J 4 bases short, with 11 bases between. CDR3: CASSLVREGNQPQHF. The CDR3 DNA reads as TGTGCCAGCAGCTTGGTCAGGGAGGGTAATCAGCCCCAGCATTTT.

V gene TRBV29-1 combines with J gene TRBJ2-1, with a tentative D call TRBD2 (5 bases). Germline CDR1 and CDR2: SQVTM and ANQGSEA. CDR3 length: 11 residues. The V gene lost 7 bases and the J gene lost 4 bases, with 8 bases spanning the gap. The CDR3 reads CSGERYNEQFF. CDR3 DNA sequence: TGCAGCGGGGAGCGGTACAATGAGCAGTTCTTC.

This clonotype was counted only a few times. J is TRBJ2-3 and V is TRBV10-3; D possibly matches TRBD1 or TRBD2 (5 bases each). The CDR3 consists of 15 residues. From germline, CDR1 is ENHRY and CDR2 SYGVKD. The V end was cut by 5 bases, the J end by 2 bases, with 14 bases between. The CDR3 DNA sequence: TGTGCCATCAGTCAGGGACGTCGGGACACAGATACGCAGTATTTT. It codes for CAISQGRRDTDTQYF.

This chain uses TRBV10-3 with TRBJ2-1, with D perhaps matching TRBD2 (6 bases). The CDR3 length is 17 residues. With 0 bases removed from V and 2 bases from J, the gap between germline ends came to 14 bases. Germline CDR1 is ENHRY and CDR2 is SYGVKD. CDR3 amino acids: CAISESVVWGAYNEQFF. CDR3 in DNA: TGTGCCATCAGTGAGTCGGTCGTGTGGGGGGCCTACAATGAGCAGTTCTTC.

This clonotype has more than one count but fewer than ten. The chain carries TRBV7-2 and TRBJ1-6; D ambiguous. Germline-derived CDR1 and CDR2 are SGHTA and FQGNSA. CDR3 length equals 14 residues. Trimming stripped 1 base from V and 10 bases from J, with 11 bases between. The CDR3 DNA follows: TGTGCCAGCAGCTTAGACGGGCTTGGGTCACCCCTCCACTTT. It encodes CASSLDGLGSPLHF.

Only a few counts were recorded for this clonotype. The chain uses TRBV2 and TRBJ2-3; 8 bases are a match to TRBD2. Germline CDR1 SNHLY, CDR2 FYNNEI. The trim removed 5 bases at V and 5 bases at J, leaving 9 bases unmatched. The CDR3 contains 15 residues. The CDR3 sequence: CASSQTGGPRDTQYF. CDR3 nucleotide sequence: TGTGCCAGCAGTCAGACGGGGGGGCCTAGAGATACGCAGTATTTT.

The chain couples TRBV9 to TRBJ2-7, with D perhaps TRBD1 or TRBD2 (5 bases each). Germline CDR1 is SGDLS and CDR2 is YYNGEE. CDR3 length: 13 residues. Deletions cut 3 bases from V and 6 bases from J, with 13 bases between. The DNA for the CDR3 is TGTGCCAGCAGCGGAGGGGTGCTTTCCGAGCAGTACTTC. This gives the protein CASSGGVLSEQYF.

The chain recombines TRBV9 with TRBJ2-6; D is perhaps TRBD2 (5 bases). Germline V CDR1 and CDR2: SGDLS, YYNGEE. The CDR3 extends over 15 amino acids. V was pared by 2 bases and J by 2 bases, with 8 bases between. DNA for the CDR3: TGTGCCAGCAGCGTTTTGAGGGCTGGGGCCAACGTCCTGACTTTC. Its translation: CASSVLRAGANVLTF.